This is a list of T cell receptor beta chains from one sample in a study of blood T cells in healthy people across ages. Via MiXCR, TCRdb re-called the 5' RACE reads, giving one row per CDR3 protein. The sample contains 1,500,000 or so distinct CDR3 sequences, roughly 43% of which appear only once. The sequencing sample was made of blood. The receptors originated from a woman aged 18 to 35 in good health. CDR3s include the opening cysteine and the closing phenylalanine or tryptophan. A D gene is named only where the DNA matches it firmly. Expanded clones are given a class, and other clones once, few, many or no size at all.

cdr3_nt cdr3_aa d_call v_call clone_size j_call
TGCAGTGCTTGGGACGACAATGAGCAGTTCTTC CSAWDDNEQFF NA TRBV20-1 NA TRBJ2-1
TGTGCCAGCAGCGGGCGGACTAGCGGGAGTGTGCAGTTCTTC CASSGRTSGSVQFF TRBD2 TRBV7-8 few TRBJ2-1
TGTGCCAGCAGTTACTCGTCAGCGGGGGGGTCGGTGATCGGGGAGCTGTTTTTT CASSYSSAGGSVIGELFF TRBD2 TRBV6-6 NA TRBJ2-2
TGTGCCAGCAGCTTAGATCGGGACCGAGCGTTCTTC CASSLDRDRAFF NA TRBV13 NA TRBJ2-1
TGCAGTGCTCTGGGAAAAAGCCTCTACAATGAGCAGTTCTTC CSALGKSLYNEQFF NA TRBV20-1 few TRBJ2-1
TGTGCCAGCACCACGGACAGGGATGAAAAACTGTTTTTT CASTTDRDEKLFF TRBD1 TRBV25-1 NA TRBJ1-4
TGCGCCAGCAGCAAAGGACAGGAGACAGATACGCAGTATTTT CASSKGQETDTQYF TRBD1 TRBV5-1 NA TRBJ2-3
TGTGCCAGCAGTTATCACGACAGGGCGACTGAAGCTTTCTTT CASSYHDRATEAFF TRBD1 TRBV6-5 few TRBJ1-1
TGTGCCAGCAGATCCGGGACTAGCGCGTCTAATGAGCAGTTCTTC CASRSGTSASNEQFF TRBD2 TRBV6-6 NA TRBJ2-1
TGCGCCAGCAGACCGAGGGCCGTGGGCTATGGCTACACCTTC CASRPRAVGYGYTF NA TRBV4-1 NA TRBJ1-2
TGTGCCAGCAGCGCCCGACAGGGAGGGGGAACTGGCTACACCTTC CASSARQGGGTGYTF TRBD1 TRBV7-9 few TRBJ1-2
TGTGCCAGCAGCTTACGACAAGCGGGATCCTACAATGAGCAGTTCTTC CASSLRQAGSYNEQFF TRBD2 TRBV11-1 NA TRBJ2-1
TGCAGTGCTAGAGACAGGGGGCATTACGGAAATGAAAAACTGTTTTTT CSARDRGHYGNEKLFF TRBD1 TRBV20-1 NA TRBJ1-4
TGTGCCATCAGGGCCGTGACGTCGGGCGGAAACACCATATATTTT CAIRAVTSGGNTIYF NA TRBV10-3 NA TRBJ1-3
TGCAGCGTTGGACAGGGCGCCAATCAGCCCCAGCATTTT CSVGQGANQPQHF TRBD1 TRBV29-1 few TRBJ1-5
TGTGCCAGCAGCGTAGCAACCCGGCCGGGCCTCACTGCCACAGATACGCAGTATTTT CASSVATRPGLTATDTQYF NA TRBV9 NA TRBJ2-3
TGTGCCAGCCTCTTATTGGGCGGGTGGAATGAGCAGTTCTTC CASLLLGGWNEQFF NA TRBV7-2 NA TRBJ2-1
TGTGCCAGCACACCCTTGGACTCCTATAATTCACCCCTCCACTTT CASTPLDSYNSPLHF NA TRBV2 NA TRBJ1-6
TGTGCCAGCAGCTTAGTCACTGAGGGGGCCTGGGAGCAGTACTTC CASSLVTEGAWEQYF TRBD1 TRBV7-9 NA TRBJ2-7
TGCGCCAGCAGCCAAGATCGGGGACTAGCGGGGGATAGCACAGATACGCAGTATTTT CASSQDRGLAGDSTDTQYF TRBD2 TRBV4-1 NA TRBJ2-3
TGCAGTGCTAGAGCCTCAAGACAGCGACAAGAGGCCCAGTACTTC CSARASRQRQEAQYF NA TRBV20-1 NA TRBJ2-7
TGCAGCGCTGGACGGGACAGGGCGCTACAAGAGACCCAGTACTTC CSAGRDRALQETQYF TRBD1 TRBV29-1 NA TRBJ2-5
TGTGCCTGGAGTGCGGGCTGGACAGATACGCAGTATTTT CAWSAGWTDTQYF NA TRBV30 few TRBJ2-3
TGTGCCAGCAGTTTAAGGGGACAGGGAAGTAATGAGCAGTACTTC CASSLRGQGSNEQYF TRBD1 TRBV12-3/TRBV12-4 once TRBJ2-7
TGTGCCAGCAGTTTACGGACAGCTAGCTCCTACGAGCAGTACTTC CASSLRTASSYEQYF NA TRBV27 few TRBJ2-7
TGTGCCATCGAGGGTACTGGGGTCCAGACCCAGTACTTC CAIEGTGVQTQYF NA TRBV6-1 NA TRBJ2-5
TGTACCAGCAGTTCTCTCCCCGGGTACACCTTC CTSSSLPGYTF NA TRBV6-2/TRBV6-3 NA TRBJ1-2
TGTGCCAGCAGCTCGGGACCGGCTACGCAGTATTTT CASSSGPATQYF NA TRBV7-2 NA TRBJ2-3
TGTGCCAGCAGCTTAGTCGGCTGGAGCAATCAGCCCCAGCATTTT CASSLVGWSNQPQHF NA TRBV7-2 NA TRBJ1-5
TGTGCCAGCAGTCCCGCTCAGGTACATCAGCCCCAGCATTTT CASSPAQVHQPQHF NA TRBV28 few TRBJ1-5
TGTGCCAGCAGCCCTCGGACAGGGGGCTCGATAGATACGCAGTATTTT CASSPRTGGSIDTQYF TRBD1 TRBV14 NA TRBJ2-3
TGTGCCAGCGGAACTAGCTCCTCGGAGACCCAGTACTTC CASGTSSSETQYF NA TRBV12-3/TRBV12-4 NA TRBJ2-5
TGTGCCAGCAGTTCGAGCGTTAACTATGGCTACACCTTC CASSSSVNYGYTF NA TRBV12-3/TRBV12-4 many TRBJ1-2
TGTGCCAGTAAAGCCGGGACGGTTGGGAATTCACCCCTCCACTTT CASKAGTVGNSPLHF NA TRBV2 few TRBJ1-6
TGTGCCATCAGTCGGATCTCGTTTAGCACAGATACGCAGTATTTT CAISRISFSTDTQYF NA TRBV10-3 many TRBJ2-3
TGTGCCAGCAGCTTTAGTTCCCAGATCTACGAGCAGTACTTC CASSFSSQIYEQYF NA TRBV5-5 NA TRBJ2-7
TGCAGCGCCCGACTAGCGGGAGGGTTCGATACGCAGTATTTT CSARLAGGFDTQYF TRBD2 TRBV29-1 NA TRBJ2-3
TGTGCCAGCAGCTTAGCCCTGACAAATTCCTACGAGCAGTACTTC CASSLALTNSYEQYF NA TRBV7-9 few TRBJ2-7
TGTGCCACCAGCAGAGAGGGCAGGGGGCAGACCTATGGCTACACCTTC CATSREGRGQTYGYTF TRBD1 TRBV15 NA TRBJ1-2
TGTGCCAGCAGCCAGACGGGGCCCAACATTCAGTACTTC CASSQTGPNIQYF NA TRBV12-3/TRBV12-4 NA TRBJ2-4
TGCAGCGTTGTTCTGAGCGCGAACATCGGGGAGCTGTTTTTT CSVVLSANIGELFF NA TRBV29-1 NA TRBJ2-2
TGTGCCAGCAGTCATAATATTCATGAGCAGTACTTC CASSHNIHEQYF NA TRBV3-1 few TRBJ2-7
TGTGCCAGCAGCATACCCGGGGCCCAAGAGACCCAGTACTTC CASSIPGAQETQYF NA TRBV9 few TRBJ2-5
TGTGCCAGCAGCTTCGCACACATGAACACTGAAGCTTTCTTT CASSFAHMNTEAFF NA TRBV11-2 NA TRBJ1-1
TGTGCCAGCAGCAAGCGACTAGCGGAACCCCCAGGCAATGAGCAGTTCTTC CASSKRLAEPPGNEQFF TRBD2 TRBV6-2/TRBV6-3 few TRBJ2-1
TGCAGCGGCAGGAACACAGATACGCAGTATTTT CSGRNTDTQYF NA TRBV29-1 NA TRBJ2-3
TGTGCCAGCTCCCCAAGAACTCAGGGGGGAGACTATGGCTACACCTTC CASSPRTQGGDYGYTF TRBD1 TRBV18 NA TRBJ1-2
TGCAGCGTTGGACCCAGGATTTCAGATACGCAGTATTTT CSVGPRISDTQYF NA TRBV29-1 many TRBJ2-3
TGTGCCACCAGTCGGCAGGGGGCTTCGGCCGGGGAGCTGTTTTTT CATSRQGASAGELFF TRBD1 TRBV6-1 NA TRBJ2-2